The text below deals with one T cell receptor beta chain. What it binds is not known. There are 15 residues in the CDR3. Germline V gene data show CDR1 as MNHEY and CDR2 as SVGAGI. Trimming removed 6 bases at V and 2 bases at J, with 16 bases between. TCRdb keeps only in-frame clones here, not all; method: immunoSEQ multiplex PCR. The sample carries about 110,000 clones, about 90% recorded once. This sample was taken from a study of T cell responses to AZD1222 COVID-19 vaccine. General study results and limits: Of spike-specific TCRs, nearly half reportedly target regions left unmutated in variants. The peak T cell response came first, and repertoires were sampled only after it. White British donors predominated, females outnumbered males, and clonal diversity was possibly underestimated.

Pooling was applied to second doses at about 4 or about 12 weeks. Material: peripheral blood, obtained 28 days after the second AZD1222 dose. The origin of this receptor is an adult who received the AZD1222 COVID-19 vaccine. The V call is TRBV6-5, the J call TRBJ1-1; possibly TRBD1 for D (5 bases). In DNA, the CDR3 is TGTGCCAGCAGGGTTTCAGGGACCCAAAACACTGAAGCTTTCTTT. Its translation: CASRVSGTQNTEAFF.